The next 30 T cell receptor beta chains were all read from a single sample in a study of blood T cells in healthy people across ages. It was with a sample-barcoded 5' primer and a J-beta primer mix that a second PCR of roughly 6 to 12 cycles was run. TCRdb called the 5' RACE reads again in MiXCR, with one record for every CDR3 protein. The table includes 1.5 million to 2 million distinct CDR3 sequences, about two fifths detected once. Sample: blood. These receptor sequences come from a human donor in good health.

The genes are TRBV28 and TRBJ1-3, with D tentatively TRBD1 (5 bases). Trimming took off 4 bases at V and 2 bases at J, with 15 bases between the two ends. The CDR3 spans 16 residues. Germline CDR1 reads MDHEN; CDR2 reads SYDVKM. CDR3 loop: CASSSGGVLAGNTIYF. CDR3 sequence (DNA): TGTGCCAGCAGTTCCGGGGGGGTCCTGGCTGGAAACACCATATATTTT.

The V gene is TRBV29-1, the J gene TRBJ2-4, with TRBD2 matching 8 bases. Trimming took 6 bases from V and 7 from J; bases not matched to a gene: 11. CDR1 and CDR2 from the germline V gene are SQVTM and ANQGSEA. The CDR3 consists of 14 residues. For the CDR3, the DNA is TGCAGCGTACTGACTAGCGCCCCGAGTAACATTCAGTACTTC. Translating it yields CSVLTSAPSNIQYF. The variable domain in full, with the rest retrieved from reference TRBV29-1 and TRBJ2-4, is SAVISQKPSRDICQRGTSLTIQCQVDSQVTMMFWYRQQPGQSLTLIATANQGSEATYESGFVIDKFPISRPNLTFSTLTVSNMSPEDSSIYLCSVLTSAPSNIQYFGAGTRLSVL.

The chain carries TRBV7-3 and TRBJ2-3, with a tentative D call TRBD2 (6 bases). Trimming cost V 5 bases and J 3 bases, with 15 bases left between them. CDR1 is SGHTA, CDR2 FQGTGA, per germline. CDR3 size: 15 residues. The CDR3 DNA is TGTGCCAGCAGCCCCATGGGGGGTCCAACAGATACGCAGTATTTT. Translating gives CASSPMGGPTDTQYF.

Regarding this clonotype: The junction differs from germline at one of its ends, possibly a read error. CDR3 amino acids: CASSQDRDASDEQDF. CDR3 bases: TGCGCCAGCAGCCAAGATAGGGACGCTTCGGATGAGCAGGACTTC. The V and J genes are TRBV4-3 and TRBJ2-7; TRBD1 or TRBD2 may be the D gene (5 bases each). The CDR3 is 15 residues long. Germline CDR1 LGHNA, CDR2 YSLEER.

This clonotype was found a few times. The chain is built from TRBV9 and TRBJ2-1; the match to TRBD2 covers 12 bases. CDR3 length equals 15 residues. The germline CDR1 and CDR2 sequences are SGDLS and YYNGEE. V shed 3 bases and J 8 bases; nucleotides not matched to a gene: 6. CDR3 amino acids: CASSAGLAGYHEQFF. CDR3 nucleotides: TGTGCCAGCAGCGCCGGACTAGCGGGGTATCATGAGCAGTTCTTC. Full variable domain (outside the CDR3, taken from reference TRBV9 and TRBJ2-1): DSGVTQTPKHLITATGQRVTLRCSPRSGDLSVYWYQQSLDQGLQFLIQYYNGEERAKGNILERFSAQQFPDLHSELNLSSLELGDSALYFCASSAGLAGYHEQFFGPGTRLTVL.

The CDR3 DNA reads TGTGCCAGCAAGCGGGGGGGCAATGAGCAGTTCTTC. Residues: CASKRGGNEQFF. The gene calls are TRBV6-2 or TRBV6-3 and TRBJ2-1; TRBD2 aligns across 10 bases. The CDR3 sequence is 12 residues long. Germline V CDR1 and CDR2: MNHEY, SVGEGT. Trimming at V came to 7 bases and at J to 6 bases, leaving 0 bases not matched to a gene.

J is TRBJ1-2 and V is TRBV20-1; D remains unclear. Trimming pared 3 bases from V and 0 bases from J, leaving 14 bases between. CDR3 length: 15 amino acids. Germline V CDR1 and CDR2: DFQATT, SNEGSKA (reference sequence). CDR3 amino acids: CSASTSGGANYGYTF. For the CDR3, the DNA is TGCAGTGCTAGCACCTCAGGAGGAGCTAACTATGGCTACACCTTC.

This clonotype was counted a few times. The CDR3 bases are TGCAGTGCTCATCAATCTTCGGCAGGGGGGTACAATGAGCAGTTCTTC. It translates to CSAHQSSAGGYNEQFF. The V and J genes are TRBV20-1 and TRBJ2-1, with D maybe TRBD1 (7 bases). The CDR3 runs to 16 residues. V lost 5 bases and J 4 bases, leaving 21 bases between the germline ends. Per the germline V gene, CDR1 is DFQATT and CDR2 is SNEGSKA (reference sequence).

This rearrangement joins TRBV11-3 to TRBJ2-7; the D call may be TRBD1 or TRBD2 (5 bases each). The V gene's germline CDR1 is SGHNT and CDR2 YENEEA. CDR3 length: 15 residues. V lost 4 bases, J lost 3 bases, and 16 bases lay in between. The CDR3 DNA reads TGTGCCAGCAGCTCGGGACGGGGACCCTACTACGAGCAGTACTTC. It yields the protein CASSSGRGPYYEQYF.

Points on this clonotype: This likely traces to a read error, being one base from a far larger clone. The genes are TRBV7-9 and TRBJ2-5; maybe TRBD2 (6 bases). The end of the DNA aligns better with TRBJ2-1, so the J call may be wrong. Germline V gene sequence: CDR1 SEHNR, CDR2 FQNEAQ (reference sequence). The CDR3 runs to 13 residues. CDR3 amino acids: CASSPRGGETQFF. The CDR3, as DNA: TGTGCCAGCAGCCCTAGGGGAGGAGAGACCCAGTTCTTC.

This clonotype was counted only a few times. The gene calls are TRBV9 and TRBJ2-3, with 11 nucleotides matching TRBD1. This CDR3 contains 17 residues. Germline V CDR1 and CDR2: SGDLS, YYNGEE. The V gene end was trimmed by 4 bases and the J gene end by 4 bases; junction bases not matched to a gene: 11. CDR3 in amino acids: CASSLRFGQGASDTQYF. CDR3 coding DNA: TGTGCCAGCAGCCTTAGGTTTGGACAGGGGGCTTCAGATACGCAGTATTTT. Using reference TRBV9 and TRBJ2-3 for the parts outside the CDR3, the full variable domain is DSGVTQTPKHLITATGQRVTLRCSPRSGDLSVYWYQQSLDQGLQFLIQYYNGEERAKGNILERFSAQQFPDLHSELNLSSLELGDSALYFCASSLRFGQGASDTQYFGPGTRLTVL.

This chain uses TRBV7-8 with TRBJ2-4, with 10 bases fitting TRBD2. The germline gives CDR1 SGHVS, CDR2 FQNEAQ. V was clipped by 5 bases and J by 2 bases; unmatched bases: 9. CDR3 length: 17 residues. In DNA, the CDR3 is TGTGCCAGCAGCGGGGTACTAGCGGGAACCTCCAAAAACATTCAGTACTTC. The encoded protein is CASSGVLAGTSKNIQYF.

The V gene is TRBV28, the J gene TRBJ1-2; D ambiguous. The V gene's germline CDR1 is MDHEN and CDR2 SYDVKM. The CDR3 has 15 residues. Trimming took off 5 bases at V and 4 bases at J, with 17 bases between the two ends. The CDR3 loop reads CASSGGQSGSYGYTF. CDR3 nucleotide sequence: TGTGCCAGCAGTGGAGGGCAGAGCGGGAGCTATGGCTACACCTTC.

This chain links TRBV4-1 with TRBJ2-1, with 15 bases identical to TRBD2. The CDR3 has 19 residues. Germline lookup yields CDR1 MGHRA and CDR2 YSYEKL. J lost 2 bases, V lost 4 bases, and 9 bases had no gene match. The chain's CDR3 is CASSLLWTSGGDTYNEQFF. The CDR3 DNA reads TGCGCCAGCAGCCTCTTATGGACTAGCGGGGGGGATACCTACAATGAGCAGTTCTTC.

This rearrangement joins TRBV5-1 to TRBJ1-1; 8 bases align to TRBD1. V shed 4 bases and J 10 bases; nucleotides not matched to a gene: 15. The V gene's germline CDR1 is SGHRS and CDR2 YFSETQ. CDR3 length equals 15 residues. The CDR3 reads CASSPDRENTIGAFF. Here the CDR3 DNA reads TGCGCCAGCAGCCCGGACAGGGAGAATACAATTGGAGCTTTCTTT.

This clonotype was counted a few times. This sequence joins TRBV4-1 and TRBJ2-3; D might be TRBD2 (6 bases). CDR1 and CDR2 from the germline V gene are MGHRA and YSYEKL. CDR3 size: 17 residues. V shed 1 base and J shed 2 bases, with 16 bases lying between them. The CDR3 loop is CASSQGRGRDTTDTQYF. In DNA, the CDR3 is TGCGCCAGCAGCCAAGGGAGGGGCAGAGATACCACAGATACGCAGTATTTT.

With respect to this clonotype: The junction shows a germline mismatch at one end, possibly a read error. The J gene is TRBJ2-5, the V gene TRBV20-1; 7 nucleotides align to TRBD2. The CDR3 is 13 amino acids. CDR1 and CDR2 (germline): DFQATT, SNEGSKA (reference sequence). Here the CDR3 reads CSASVSGRETQYF. The CDR3 nucleotides read TGCAGTGCTAGTGTGTCAGGGAGGGAGACCCAATACTTC.

This sequence joins TRBV7-2 and TRBJ1-2; 7 nucleotides align to TRBD1. J was trimmed by 5 bases and V by 2 bases; bases with no gene match: 14. Germline loops: CDR1 SGHTA, CDR2 FQGNSA. CDR3 length equals 17 residues. CDR3 protein: CASSLSGRGTRFYGYTF. Written as DNA, the CDR3 is TGTGCCAGCAGCTTATCTGGCAGGGGGACCCGCTTTTATGGCTACACCTTC.

This chain joins TRBV12-3 or TRBV12-4 and TRBJ2-3; D is uncertain. This CDR3 comprises 15 residues. V lost 8 bases and J lost 1, with 16 bases in between. The CDR3 spells CASSYAGAGTDTQYF. Written as DNA, the CDR3 is TGTGCCAGCTCATACGCCGGAGCCGGCACAGATACGCAGTATTTT.

J is TRBJ1-1 and V is TRBV6-6, with 7 nucleotides matching TRBD1. CDR3 length equals 17 residues. Germline CDR1 reads MNHNY; CDR2 reads SVGAGI (reference sequence). V shed 2 bases, J shed 1 base, and the junction held 10 bases outside the gene matches. The CDR3 is CASSYTQGIHSNTEAFF. In DNA form, the CDR3 reads TGTGCCAGCAGTTACACACAGGGGATCCATTCGAACACTGAAGCTTTCTTT.

The table lists this clonotype with many counts. J is TRBJ1-6 and V is TRBV6-5; D remains ambiguous. The CDR3 is made up of 13 amino acids. V lost 0 bases and J lost 6, with 3 bases in between. Looked up from germline, CDR1 is MNHEY and CDR2 is SVGAGI. The CDR3: CASSYSSNSPLHF. As DNA, the CDR3 is TGTGCCAGCAGTTACTCGAGTAATTCACCCCTCCACTTT.

This clonotype was seen a few times. The chain recombines TRBV20-1 with TRBJ2-7; TRBD1 matches at 11 bases. V shed 3 bases and J 9 bases; nucleotides not matched to a gene: 4. The CDR3 is made up of 12 amino acids. Germline loops: CDR1 DFQATT, CDR2 SNEGSKA (reference sequence). CDR3 loop: CSASGTGGRQYF. CDR3 bases: TGCAGTGCTAGCGGGACAGGGGGTAGGCAGTACTTC.

In this sample, this clonotype turned up a few times. V and J are TRBV29-1 and TRBJ1-1; D not certain. Germline V gene data show CDR1 as SQVTM and CDR2 as ANQGSEA. This CDR3 is 13 amino acids long. Deletions cut 5 bases from V and 5 bases from J, with 15 bases between. CDR3: CSVNGSPATEAFF. CDR3 bases: TGCAGCGTTAATGGCTCCCCGGCGACTGAAGCTTTCTTT.

The chain carries TRBV5-1 and TRBJ2-3, with 8 bases fitting TRBD2. The CDR3 runs to 18 residues. V was clipped by 1 base and J by 4 bases; unmatched bases: 14. Germline CDR1 SGHRS, CDR2 YFSETQ. CDR3 bases: TGCGCCAGCAGCTTGAGTCTCGGGAGGGGGGTTTCGTCAGATACGCAGTATTTT. Residues: CASSLSLGRGVSSDTQYF.

This clonotype has a handful of counts. The rearrangement joins TRBV6-1 to TRBJ2-7, with D possibly being TRBD1 (5 bases). The germline V gene has CDR1 MNHNS and CDR2 SASEGT. CDR3 length: 16 amino acids. The V end lost 8 bases, the J end lost 0 bases, and 20 bases lay between the germline ends. Written as DNA, the CDR3 is TGTGCCAGCCGTATCCAGGGCGGAGAGAACTCCTACGAGCAGTACTTC. Translated, it gives CASRIQGGENSYEQYF.

In the case of this clonotype: Its ends do not fully match the called genes, so a read error is possible. J is TRBJ2-7 and V is TRBV7-8; D is ambiguous. Germline V gives CDR1 SGHVS, CDR2 FQNEAQ. This CDR3 spans 13 amino acids. The CDR3 nucleotides are TGTGTCAGCAGCAAGATTTCCCCCTACGAGCAGTACTTC. Its translation is CVSSKISPYEQYF.

A word on this clonotype: The junction does not match germline at one end; this may be a read error. The V and J genes are TRBV7-2 and TRBJ2-1, with 10 nucleotides matching TRBD2. CDR1 is SGHTA, CDR2 FQGNSA, per germline. This CDR3 has 16 residues. The CDR3 DNA reads TGTGCCAGCAGCTCGAAGCGGGGGGGCTCCTACAATGAGCAGGTCTTC. Protein sequence: CASSSKRGGSYNEQVF.

V and J are TRBV29-1 and TRBJ1-5; D remains ambiguous. The germline gives CDR1 SQVTM, CDR2 ANQGSEA. The CDR3 is 15 amino acids. The germline V and J ends were trimmed by 7 bases and 0 bases, with 16 bases remaining between them. Here the CDR3 DNA reads TGCAGCGGTGGGTACGGGGAGTATAGCAATCAGCCCCAGCATTTT. This sequence encodes CSGGYGEYSNQPQHF.

This clonotype showed up just a few times. The chain carries TRBV4-3 and TRBJ2-3; 8 nucleotides line up with TRBD2. The CDR3 has 17 amino acids. The V segment lost 0 bases and the J segment 1 base; nucleotides outside the gene matches: 6. The germline gives CDR1 LGHNA, CDR2 YSLEER. CDR3 coding DNA: TGCGCCAGCAGCCAAGATCCGGCGGGGGGTGGCACAGATACGCAGTATTTT. As protein: CASSQDPAGGGTDTQYF.

This sequence joins TRBV11-3 and TRBJ1-4; D not resolved. The germline V gene encodes CDR1 SGHNT and CDR2 YENEEA. This CDR3 is 15 amino acids long. V lost 5 bases and J 5 bases, leaving 15 bases between the germline ends. CDR3 sequence (DNA): TGTGCCAGCAGCCCAAAATGGGCCCAGAATGAAAAACTGTTTTTT. It translates to CASSPKWAQNEKLFF.